These 25 T cell receptor beta chains originate from one sample sequenced in a study of identifying expanded T cells in peripheral blood. Assay: immunoSEQ multiplex PCR; the TCRdb copy retains only in-frame clones and omits some. The repertoire holds approximately 86,000 clones, with roughly 85% as singletons. Sequencing was done on a sample of blood. The receptors come from a person aged 18 to 75 in good health.

The V gene is TRBV4-1, the J gene TRBJ1-5, with D hard to call. Germline CDR1 reads MGHRA; CDR2 reads YSYEKL. The CDR3 totals 13 residues. Deletions cut 4 bases from V and 10 bases from J, with 14 bases between. This chain's CDR3 is CASSPPFGAPQHF. CDR3 nucleotide sequence: TGCGCCAGCAGCCCACCTTTTGGAGCTCCCCAGCATTTT.

In regard to this clone: An end of the junction differs from the germline gene, which may be a read error. The V call is TRBV5-4, the J call TRBJ2-2; 7 bases agree with TRBD1. Per the germline V gene, CDR1 is SGHNT and CDR2 is YYREEE (reference sequence). The CDR3 is 15 amino acids. The CDR3 region is CASRLEPTGSGELFF. The CDR3 bases are TGTGCCAGCAGATTGGAACCGACAGGGTCCGGGGAGCTGTTTTTT.

This clone appeared a single time. The chain links TRBV7-2 to TRBJ2-1; 7 positions agree with TRBD2. This CDR3 comprises 16 residues. The V gene's germline CDR1 is SGHTA and CDR2 FQGNSA. The trim removed 5 bases at V and 3 bases at J, leaving 10 bases unmatched. CDR3 sequence: CASSAVTSAVYNEQFF. The CDR3 coding sequence is TGTGCCAGCAGCGCCGTAACTAGCGCGGTCTACAATGAGCAGTTCTTC.

This sequence joins TRBV9 and TRBJ1-4; TRBD1 is a possible D gene (6 bases). V gave up 4 bases and J gave up 4 bases, with 14 bases separating them. The germline V gene encodes CDR1 SGDLS and CDR2 YYNGEE. The CDR3 has 15 residues. The CDR3 nucleotides read TGTGCCAGCAGCCCAAGAGGGGGGAATAATGAAAAACTGTTTTTT. Translation gives CASSPRGGNNEKLFF. The variable domain in full, completed from reference TRBV9 and TRBJ1-4, reads DSGVTQTPKHLITATGQRVTLRCSPRSGDLSVYWYQQSLDQGLQFLIQYYNGEERAKGNILERFSAQQFPDLHSELNLSSLELGDSALYFCASSPRGGNNEKLFFGSGTQLSVL.

V and J are TRBV29-1 and TRBJ2-3, with 7 bases identical to TRBD2. After removal of 7 bases from V and 4 bases from J, the junction contained 8 bases not matched to a gene. CDR3 length equals 13 residues. The germline V gene encodes CDR1 SQVTM and CDR2 ANQGSEA. The CDR3 loop reads CSGRGGVADTQYF. In DNA form, the CDR3 reads TGCAGCGGGCGTGGGGGGGTAGCAGATACGCAGTATTTT.

The chain is built from TRBV25-1 and TRBJ2-3; the D gene is possibly TRBD1 (5 bases). The CDR3 has 16 residues. Germline CDR1 and CDR2: MGHDK and SYGVNS. Between the trimmed V and J ends, which lost 5 bases and 1 base, there was a span of 16 bases. This chain's CDR3 is CASSKDSSAGTDTQYF. As DNA, the CDR3 is TGTGCCAGCAGTAAAGACAGTAGTGCTGGCACAGATACGCAGTATTTT.

This clone showed up just once. The J gene is TRBJ1-1, the V gene TRBV29-1, with no clear D. The CDR3 sequence is 13 residues long. From germline, CDR1 is SQVTM and CDR2 ANQGSEA. Trimming cost V 8 bases and J 1 base, with 14 bases left between them. Written as DNA, the CDR3 is TGCAGCTTGTCGCGGGAGGCGAACACTGAAGCTTTCTTT. This translates into CSLSREANTEAFF.

The V call is TRBV5-6, the J call TRBJ2-7, with D perhaps TRBD1 (5 bases). The CDR3 runs to 13 residues. V dropped 5 bases and J dropped 0 bases, with 9 bases sitting between them. Germline V gene sequence: CDR1 SGHDT, CDR2 YYEEEE. The CDR3 DNA reads TGTGCCAGCAGTCCAGACAGCTCCTACGAGCAGTACTTC. This encodes CASSPDSSYEQYF. Variable domain in full (rest from reference TRBV5-6 and TRBJ2-7): DAGVTQSPTHLIKTRGQQVTLRCSPKSGHDTVSWYQQALGQGPQFIFQYYEEEERQRGNFPDRFSGHQFPNYSSELNVNALLLGDSALYLCASSPDSSYEQYFGPGTRLTVT.

The chain recombines TRBV6-1 with TRBJ1-5; 7 nucleotides agree with TRBD1. CDR3 length equals 15 residues. V gave up 4 bases and J gave up 5 bases; unmatched junction bases: 8. From germline, CDR1 is MNHNS and CDR2 SASEGT. The CDR3 sequence is CASSGSGQAYQPQHF. The DNA for the CDR3 is TGTGCCAGCAGTGGATCCGGACAGGCTTATCAGCCCCAGCATTTT.

This chain uses TRBV4-3 with TRBJ1-1; D uncertain. V lost 3 bases to trimming and J lost 4 bases, with 6 bases between them. CDR1 is LGHNA, CDR2 YSLEER, per germline. The CDR3 length is 12 residues. The CDR3 coding sequence is TGCGCCAGCAGCCAGAGTGGCACTGAAGCTTTCTTT. This gives the protein CASSQSGTEAFF.

V and J are TRBV18 and TRBJ1-5, with D maybe TRBD1 (6 bases). CDR1 KGHSH and CDR2 LQKENI come from the germline V gene. This CDR3 is built from 18 residues. Deletions cut 3 bases from V and 3 bases from J, with 21 bases between. The CDR3 spells CASSPDVGGALTNQPQHF. The CDR3 DNA is TGTGCCAGCTCACCGGACGTGGGGGGGGCTCTCACCAATCAGCCCCAGCATTTT. Using reference TRBV18 and TRBJ1-5 for the parts outside the CDR3, the full variable domain is NAGVMQNPRHLVRRRGQEARLRCSPMKGHSHVYWYRQLPEEGLKFMVYLQKENIIDESGMPKERFSAEFPKEGPSILRIQQVVRGDSAAYFCASSPDVGGALTNQPQHFGDGTRLSIL.

A few counts support this clone. CDR3 in amino acids: CASIRGTYGYTF. DNA of the CDR3: TGTGCCAGCATTCGGGGAACCTATGGCTACACCTTC. The chain uses TRBV9 and TRBJ1-2; no firm D call. The CDR3 has 12 residues. Germline CDR1 SGDLS, CDR2 YYNGEE. V was shortened by 6 bases and J by 4 bases, with 10 bases between the two germline ends.

This clone came up a few times. The rearrangement uses TRBV21-1 and TRBJ2-7. TRBV21-1 is a documented pseudogene. The CDR3 extends over 11 amino acids. The CDR3 DNA reads TGTGCCAGCAGCAAAGAATACGAGCAGTACTTC. It encodes CASSKEYEQYF.

This clone was observed a few times. CDR3 nucleotides: TGCAGCGTTGAAGTAAGACAGGGGGCCGGGGAGCAGTTCTTC. It yields the protein CSVEVRQGAGEQFF. The chain links TRBV29-1 to TRBJ2-1; TRBD1 matches at 10 bases. CDR3 length equals 14 residues. The V and J ends lost 1 base and 10 bases, in that order; junction bases with no gene match: 7. The V gene's germline CDR1 is SQVTM and CDR2 ANQGSEA.

J is TRBJ1-2 and V is TRBV5-6, with D uncertain. Trimming left V 1 base short and J 5 bases short, with 24 bases between. There are 18 residues in the CDR3. Germline assignment: CDR1 SGHDT and CDR2 YYEEEE. CDR3 region: CASSLSPGRWQDHYGYTF. In nucleotides, the CDR3 is TGTGCCAGCAGCTTGTCCCCAGGTCGTTGGCAGGACCATTATGGCTACACCTTC.

The V and J genes are TRBV1 and TRBJ1-6; the table gives TRBD1 as D, unverified against the DNA. TRBV1 counts as a pseudogene. This CDR3 region has 14 residues. Here the CDR3 reads CTKSLTGVNSPLHF. DNA of the CDR3: TGCACCAAATCCTTGACAGGGGTCAATTCACCCCTCCACTTT.

This clone rates as medium-sized. The chain joins TRBV7-2 to TRBJ1-1, with D perhaps TRBD1 (5 bases). Per germline, CDR1 SGHTA and CDR2 FQGNSA. The ends were cut back, 5 bases at V and 10 bases at J, with 17 bases in the middle. CDR3 length equals 13 residues. The DNA for the CDR3 is TGTGCCAGCAGCCCCTCAACCGGGACTAGAGCTTTCTTT. Translated: CASSPSTGTRAFF.

The CDR3 DNA follows: TGTGCCACAAGAGGACGCAGGACCATTCCCTACGAGCAGTACTTC. Translated, it gives CATRGRRTIPYEQYF. The rearrangement links TRBV5-4 to TRBJ2-7; D ambiguous. The V end was cut by 9 bases, the J end by 2 bases, with 21 bases between. This CDR3 contains 15 residues. Germline-derived CDR1 and CDR2 are SGHNT and YYREEE (reference sequence).

The DNA for the CDR3 is TGTGCCTGGAATAAGGGACCTGAACAGTTCTTC. Translating gives CAWNKGPEQFF. This chain joins TRBV30 and TRBJ2-1; D may match TRBD1 or TRBD2 (5 bases each). V lost 4 bases, J lost 13 bases, and 14 bases lay in between. The CDR3 consists of 11 residues. The V gene's germline CDR1 is GTSNPN and CDR2 SVGIG (reference sequence).

This clone was observed once. The V gene is TRBV7-2, the J gene TRBJ1-1, with a tentative D call TRBD1 (6 bases). The V gene lost 5 bases and the J gene lost 3 bases, with 19 bases spanning the gap. Germline assignment: CDR1 SGHTA and CDR2 FQGNSA. This CDR3 region has 16 residues. The CDR3 DNA is TGTGCCAGCAGCATCTCAGGGGTACGGATCCACACTGAAGCTTTCTTT. Its translation is CASSISGVRIHTEAFF. Looking up the rest from reference TRBV7-2 and TRBJ1-1 gives the full variable domain: GAGVSQSPSNKVTEKGKDVELRCDPISGHTALYWYRQSLGQGLEFLIYFQGNSAPDKSGLPSDRFSAERTGGSVSTLTIQRTQQEDSAVYLCASSISGVRIHTEAFFGQGTRLTVV.

The rearrangement uses TRBV7-2 and TRBJ1-3; the D is unclear. The germline V gene has CDR1 SGHTA and CDR2 FQGNSA. This CDR3 has 11 amino acids. Trimming took off 7 bases at V and 7 bases at J, with 8 bases between the two ends. The CDR3 protein is CASTRWNTIYF. The CDR3 bases are TGTGCCAGCACCAGGTGGAACACCATATATTTT.

This clone was seen more than once but under ten times. The V call is TRBV25-1, the J call TRBJ1-6; possibly TRBD1 for D (6 bases). Looked up from germline, CDR1 is MGHDK and CDR2 is SYGVNS. Trimming took off 7 bases at V and 3 bases at J, with 10 bases between the two ends. CDR3 size: 14 residues. The CDR3 bases are TGTGCCAGCACGGAGGGACACTATAATTCACCCCTCCACTTT. Translating gives CASTEGHYNSPLHF.

The chain has TRBV19 and TRBJ2-7; D gene unclear. V shed 0 bases and J shed 2 bases, with 8 bases lying between them. The CDR3 is 14 amino acids. Germline CDR1 is LNHDA and CDR2 is SQIVND (reference sequence). Here the CDR3 reads CASSIETGAYEQYF. CDR3 nucleotide sequence: TGTGCCAGTAGTATAGAGACCGGAGCCTACGAGCAGTACTTC.

The rearrangement joins TRBV9 to TRBJ2-1, with D possibly matching TRBD1 (6 bases). With 0 bases removed from V and 5 bases from J, the gap between germline ends came to 18 bases. CDR3 length equals 17 residues. Germline V gives CDR1 SGDLS, CDR2 YYNGEE. The CDR3 protein is CASSVDDLSGQDNEQFF. The CDR3 DNA reads TGTGCCAGCAGCGTAGACGATCTTTCGGGACAAGACAATGAGCAGTTCTTC.

The rearrangement links TRBV5-1 to TRBJ2-7, with 8 bases that match TRBD1. Germline V gene lookup returns CDR1 SGHRS and CDR2 YFSETQ. The CDR3 totals 15 residues. The J segment lost 3 bases and the V segment lost 4 bases, leaving 9 bases of the junction unmatched. CDR3: CASSLGTGGLYEQYF. The CDR3 DNA sequence: TGCGCCAGCAGCCTGGGAACAGGGGGTCTCTACGAGCAGTACTTC.